This TCR beta chain was identified in a study of regulatory T cells in long-lasting Graves disease. The time point here: newly diagnosed GD, antithyroid drugs for less than 3 months. Following extraction of RNA from PBMCs, that RNA was used to make the TCR library. Germline V gives CDR1 WNHNN, CDR2 SYGVQD (reference sequence). This CDR3 comprises 15 residues. V lost 4 bases, J lost 0 bases, and 10 bases lay in between. This clonotype has at least ten counts. Libraries of TCR beta came from iRepertoire HTBI primers plus Arm-PCR of CDR3 regions. TCRdb re-called the multiplex PCR reads with MiXCR, one entry per CDR3 protein. The data hold about 540,000 distinct CDR3 sequences, with about 13% observed a single time. The data were also submitted as part of a second study, on T cells in Graves' hyperthyroidism and ophthalmopathy.

The TCR originated in a man aged 25 to 40 with Graves disease. The sequenced sample was peripheral blood mononuclear cells (PBMCs), obtained at new diagnosis, from a patient treated with antithyroid drugs. This rearrangement joins TRBV10-1 to TRBJ2-1; D might be TRBD2 (6 bases). CDR3 nucleotides: TGCGCCAGCAGTGTTGTGGGAGGCTCCTACAATGAGCAGTTCTTC. This encodes CASSVVGGSYNEQFF.